The rows below give T cell receptor beta chains drawn from one sample of a study of blood T cell repertoires in COVID-19. The data were produced by immunoSEQ multiplex PCR, yet TCRdb's version contains in-frame clones alone and is incomplete. This table holds under 350,000 clones, over 85% found once. The sample was peripheral blood. All receptors derive from a woman aged 30 to 39 with COVID-19, enrolled during active disease. The CDR3 runs from the conserved cysteine through the conserved F or W. A D gene is named only where the DNA matches it firmly. Part of the rows lack a size; the others show once, few, many or a class for expanded clones.

DNA,CDR3,D,J,length,V,size
TGTGCCAGTATTCCCCTAGGGACAGGGGGCAGGAACACTGAAGCTTTCTTT,CASIPLGTGGRNTEAFF,TRBD1,TRBJ1-1,17,TRBV19,NA
TGTGCCAGCAGCACCGGGGTAGGCGGCCTCTATGGCTACACCTTC,CASSTGVGGLYGYTF,NA,TRBJ1-2,15,TRBV6-5,NA
TGTGCCAGCAGTTGGGGGGTCACTAATGAAAAACTGTTTTTT,CASSWGVTNEKLFF,NA,TRBJ1-4,14,TRBV28,NA
TGTGCCAGCAGCCAGAGCCTCTCACAGGGCCGGGGCACCGGGGAGCTGTTTTTT,CASSQSLSQGRGTGELFF,NA,TRBJ2-2,18,TRBV7-8,NA
TGTGCCAGCAGAGGAGGGCTAGGAGCATCACCCCTCCACTTT,CASRGGLGASPLHF,NA,TRBJ1-6,14,TRBV6-5,NA
TGCGCCAGCAGCTTGGACGGGGGGGCGGCTTTCTTT,CASSLDGGAAFF,NA,TRBJ1-1,12,TRBV5-1,NA
TGTGCCAGCAGTGAAGCGGGCAGCCCAACTAATGAAAAACTGTTTTTT,CASSEAGSPTNEKLFF,NA,TRBJ1-4,16,TRBV6-1,few
TGTGCCAGCAGCCAAGAAGGGGCGTTTCGGAGGGGGCGATCTGGAAACACCATATATTTT,CASSQEGAFRRGRSGNTIYF,TRBD1,TRBJ1-3,20,TRBV3-1/TRBV3-2,NA
TGTGCCAGCAGCGTAGTCTCGGGAGACAATGAGCAGTTCTTC,CASSVVSGDNEQFF,NA,TRBJ2-1,14,TRBV9,NA
TGTGCCTGGGGACAGGAGGTACGGTCACCCCTCCACTTT,CAWGQEVRSPLHF,TRBD1,TRBJ1-6,13,TRBV30,NA
TGTGCCAGCAGTTATCTATTTGGACAGGCGGAAGTCAATCAGCCCCAGCATTTT,CASSYLFGQAEVNQPQHF,TRBD1,TRBJ1-5,18,TRBV6-2/TRBV6-3,NA
TGTGCCAGCAGTTGGGACTTAAGGAATGAGCAGTTCTTC,CASSWDLRNEQFF,NA,TRBJ2-1,13,TRBV27,NA
TGTGCCACCAGCCGGGGGGGCACAGATACGCAGTATTTT,CATSRGGTDTQYF,TRBD2,TRBJ2-3,13,TRBV15,once
TGTGCCAGCAGCCAAGCCACTAGCTCGTCAGATACGCAGTATTTT,CASSQATSSSDTQYF,NA,TRBJ2-3,15,TRBV4-2,NA
TGTGCCAGCAGTTACGAGATAGCCTATAATTCACCCCTCCACTTT,CASSYEIAYNSPLHF,NA,TRBJ1-6,15,TRBV6-5,NA
TGCGCCAGCAGCGCCGGACTAGCGGGTACCCCAGAGACCCAGTACTTC,CASSAGLAGTPETQYF,TRBD2,TRBJ2-5,16,TRBV5-1,NA
TGTGCCAGCAGTAGGGGCGATGGCTACACCTTC,CASSRGDGYTF,NA,TRBJ1-2,11,TRBV6-5,NA
TGTGCCAGCAGTCGCAAATCATTAAGGGACAGGGTGAACACTGAAGCTTTCTTT,CASSRKSLRDRVNTEAFF,TRBD1,TRBJ1-1,18,TRBV6-2/TRBV6-3,NA
TGTGCCAGCAGTGACGCAGACACCGGGGAGCTGTTTTTT,CASSDADTGELFF,NA,TRBJ2-2,13,TRBV6-4,NA
TGTGCCAGTAGGGACAGGTTGTTCACTGAAGCTTTCTTT,CASRDRLFTEAFF,TRBD1,TRBJ1-1,13,TRBV19,NA
TGCGCCAGCAGCTTGGGCGGGGACTCGCGGGCCTATGGCTACACCTTC,CASSLGGDSRAYGYTF,NA,TRBJ1-2,16,TRBV5-1,NA
TGTGCCAGCAGAAAACAGGGGGCGCATGGAAACACCATATATTTT,CASRKQGAHGNTIYF,TRBD1,TRBJ1-3,15,TRBV28,NA
TGTGCCAGCGGAAATTGGGACAGGGGAGGCAATCAGCCCCAGCATTTT,CASGNWDRGGNQPQHF,TRBD1,TRBJ1-5,16,TRBV7-9,NA
TGTGCCAGCAGCCCAAACATGGGCAGGATGAACACTGAAGCTTTCTTT,CASSPNMGRMNTEAFF,NA,TRBJ1-1,16,TRBV7-8,NA
TGTGCCAGCAGCTTGTTTACAGGGTGGACCGGGGAGCTGTTTTTT,CASSLFTGWTGELFF,NA,TRBJ2-2,15,TRBV5-4,NA
TGTGCCAGCAGCGAAGGCGGGTACACAGATACGCAGTATTTT,CASSEGGYTDTQYF,NA,TRBJ2-3,14,TRBV9,NA
TGCGCCAGCAGCTTGGGAGACGGAGGCAATCAGCCCCAGCATTTT,CASSLGDGGNQPQHF,NA,TRBJ1-5,15,TRBV5-1,NA
TGTGCCAGTAGTATCCCGCCAGTCGATTACTATGGCTACACCTTC,CASSIPPVDYYGYTF,NA,TRBJ1-2,15,TRBV19,NA
TGTGCCAGCAGCTCAGATAGCGGGGGGGCCGGTGCGCAGTATTTT,CASSSDSGGAGAQYF,TRBD2,TRBJ2-3,15,TRBV11-2,NA
TGTGCCAGCAGCCAAGGAGGGACAGGGGCGAACACCGGGGAGCTGTTTTTT,CASSQGGTGANTGELFF,TRBD1,TRBJ2-2,17,TRBV4-2,NA
TGTGCCAGCAGCGCGCAGGGTTTCACTAATGAAAAACTGTTTTTT,CASSAQGFTNEKLFF,NA,TRBJ1-4,15,TRBV9,NA
TGCAGCGTTCCAAGGGGGAACACCATATATTTT,CSVPRGNTIYF,NA,TRBJ1-3,11,TRBV29-1,NA
TGTGCCAGCAGCTTATACGGGATAAGGGCCCAAGAGACCCAGTACTTC,CASSLYGIRAQETQYF,NA,TRBJ2-5,16,TRBV13,once
TGTGCCAGCAGTTACTCCGACAGGGGGGGAAATGGCTACACCTTC,CASSYSDRGGNGYTF,TRBD1,TRBJ1-2,15,TRBV6-5,NA
TGTGCCAGCAGGGGACAGGGGAGTGGCAATGAGCAGTTCTTC,CASRGQGSGNEQFF,TRBD1,TRBJ2-1,14,TRBV6-5,NA
TGTGCCAGCAGTTTACAACTAGCGGGGCTTTTGTCCTACAATGAGCAGTTCTTC,CASSLQLAGLLSYNEQFF,TRBD2,TRBJ2-1,18,TRBV28,NA
TGTGCCAGCAGGCCGCGGTCTGGTTCAGATACGCAGTATTTT,CASRPRSGSDTQYF,NA,TRBJ2-3,14,TRBV6-5,NA
TGTGCCAGCAGAGAACTTTCGGGACAGGCTCGAACCTACGAGCAGTACTTC,CASRELSGQARTYEQYF,TRBD1,TRBJ2-7,17,TRBV27,NA
TGTGCCAGCAGTGATGGCAAGATCTATGGCTACACCTTC,CASSDGKIYGYTF,NA,TRBJ1-2,13,TRBV6-1,few
TGCAGCGTGGAAACTAACGGCGCCTCTGGAAACACCATATATTTT,CSVETNGASGNTIYF,NA,TRBJ1-3,15,TRBV29-1,NA
TGCGCCAGCAGCCAAGACGGGGATGAAAAACTGTTTTTT,CASSQDGDEKLFF,NA,TRBJ1-4,13,TRBV4-1,NA
TGTGCCAGTAGTATCAGCGGGGTGAACACCGGGGAGCTGTTTTTT,CASSISGVNTGELFF,TRBD2,TRBJ2-2,15,TRBV19,NA
TGTGCCAGCAGCTCCCCGGGTGGGGGGGCTACCGGGGAGCTGTTTTTT,CASSSPGGGATGELFF,NA,TRBJ2-2,16,TRBV7-9,NA
TGCGCCAGCAGCCGAACACCGAACACTGAAGCTTTCTTT,CASSRTPNTEAFF,NA,TRBJ1-1,13,TRBV5-1,NA
TGTGCCACCAGTGATCCCGGGCAGGGGGCACAGCCCCAGCATTTT,CATSDPGQGAQPQHF,TRBD1,TRBJ1-5,15,TRBV24-1,NA